This T cell receptor beta chain originates from a study of blood T cell repertoires in COVID-19. The repertoire was sequenced with immunoSEQ multiplex PCR; TCRdb's copy has only in-frame clones and lacks some. The sample lists about 100,000 clones, around 83% occurring once. The CDR3 loop spans 14 amino acids. V gave up 3 bases and J gave up 0 bases, with 6 bases separating them. The germline CDR1 and CDR2 sequences are SGHRS and YFSETQ. The specimen sequenced was peripheral blood. The chain couples TRBV5-1 to TRBJ1-4; D gene unclear. This clonotype was sampled from a woman aged 80 or over with active or convalescent COVID-19. In DNA form, the CDR3 reads TGCGCCAGCAGCTCACAGTCAACTAATGAAAAACTGTTTTTT. Translating it yields CASSSQSTNEKLFF.